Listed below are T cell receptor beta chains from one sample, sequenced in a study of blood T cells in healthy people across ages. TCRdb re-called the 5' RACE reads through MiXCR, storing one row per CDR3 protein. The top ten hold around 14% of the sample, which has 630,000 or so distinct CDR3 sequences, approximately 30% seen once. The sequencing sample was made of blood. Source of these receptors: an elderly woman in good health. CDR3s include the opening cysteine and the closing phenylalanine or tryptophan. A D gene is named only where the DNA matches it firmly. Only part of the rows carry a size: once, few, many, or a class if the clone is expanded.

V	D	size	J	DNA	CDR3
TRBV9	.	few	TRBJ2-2	TGTGCCAGCAGCGTCCCCATGAACACCGGGGAGCTGTTTTTT	CASSVPMNTGELFF
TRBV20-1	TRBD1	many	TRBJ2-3	TGCAGTGCGCAGGGACAGGGGGCCCCCGGTGGCTCGGCAGATACGCAGTATTTT	CSAQGQGAPGGSADTQYF
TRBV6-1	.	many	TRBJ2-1	TGTGCCAGCAATAGGGGCCCCAGGGGAGTCAATGAGCAGTTCTTC	CASNRGPRGVNEQFF
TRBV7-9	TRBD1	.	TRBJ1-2	TGTGCCAGCAGCGCAGGGACAGGGAGTCGTTATGGCTACACCTTC	CASSAGTGSRYGYTF
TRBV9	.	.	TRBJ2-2	TGTGCCAGCAGCGGGGGGTGGACCAGCACCGGGGAGCTGTTTTTT	CASSGGWTSTGELFF
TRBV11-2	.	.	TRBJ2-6	TGTGCCAGCAGCTTAGTGTCCTCCGTTGCACCGTCAAGCGCTGGGGCCAACGTCCTGACTTTC	CASSLVSSVAPSSAGANVLTF
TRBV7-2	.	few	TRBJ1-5	TGTGCCAGCAGCGAGGAACTCAATCAGCCCCAGCATTTT	CASSEELNQPQHF
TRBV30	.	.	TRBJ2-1	TGTGCCTGGAGTGTAGGGGGGGGGGCGAAGAATGAGCAGTTCTTC	CAWSVGGGAKNEQFF
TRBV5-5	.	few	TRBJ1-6	TGTGCCAGCAGCTGGTCCGGGACCAATTCACCCCTCCACTTT	CASSWSGTNSPLHF
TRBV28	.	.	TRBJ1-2	TGTGCCAGCAGTGTTCTCCTTGGAGGGGCTAACTATGGCTACACCTTC	CASSVLLGGANYGYTF
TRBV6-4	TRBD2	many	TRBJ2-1	TGTGCCAGCAGTGACTCGGTAGCGGGGGGCTATGAGCAGTTCTTC	CASSDSVAGGYEQFF
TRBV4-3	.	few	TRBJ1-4	TGCGCCAGCAGCCAAGACTTAGTAACTAATGAAAAACTGTTTTTT	CASSQDLVTNEKLFF
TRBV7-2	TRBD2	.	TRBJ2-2	TGTGCCAGCAGCTTATTAGGCGGGGGGGCCTTCACCGGGGAGCTGTTTTTT	CASSLLGGGAFTGELFF
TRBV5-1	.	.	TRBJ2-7	TGCGCCAGCAGCTTGGACCGGGGAGTCGGTAACAATGAGCAGTACTTC	CASSLDRGVGNNEQYF
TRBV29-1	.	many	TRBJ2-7	TGCAGCGTTTTATTAAACCCTTACTCCTACGAGCAGTACTTC	CSVLLNPYSYEQYF
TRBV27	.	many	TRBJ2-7	TGTGCCAGCAGTTTTAGTACAGGGCAGGGCGAGCAGTACTTC	CASSFSTGQGEQYF
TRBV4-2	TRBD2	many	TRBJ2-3	TGTGCCAGCAGCCAAGCCGCCGGGACTAGCGGAGATCGGGATGAGCAGTATTTT	CASSQAAGTSGDRDEQYF
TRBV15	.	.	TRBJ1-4	TGTGCCACCAGCAGAGATCCTCCTCAACCCAACTGGGTAGCTAATGAAAAACTGTTTTTT	CATSRDPPQPNWVANEKLFF
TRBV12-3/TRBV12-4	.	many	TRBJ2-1	TGTGCCAGCAGTTTAAGGCGGACAGCCGGCGATGAGCAGTTCTTC	CASSLRRTAGDEQFF
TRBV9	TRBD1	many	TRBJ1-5	TGTGCCAGCAGCGTAGGGGACAGTTATCAGCCCCAGCATTTT	CASSVGDSYQPQHF
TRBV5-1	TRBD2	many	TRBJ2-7	TGCGCCAGCAGCTTGGTCACTAGCGGGGGACCCTCGGGCCACGAGCAGTACTTC	CASSLVTSGGPSGHEQYF
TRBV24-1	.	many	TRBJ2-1	TGTGCCACCAGTGATGTAGGGTACTACAATGAGCAGTTCTTC	CATSDVGYYNEQFF
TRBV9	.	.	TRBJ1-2	TGTGTCAGCAGCGTAGAAACTAACTACGGCTACACCTTC	CVSSVETNYGYTF
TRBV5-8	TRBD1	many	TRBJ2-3	TGTGCCAGCAGCCTCAAGGGGGCTAGCACAGATACGCAGTATTTT	CASSLKGASTDTQYF
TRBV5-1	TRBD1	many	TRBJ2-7	TGCGCCAGCAACCCGACAGGGAAAATTTACGAGCAGTACTTC	CASNPTGKIYEQYF
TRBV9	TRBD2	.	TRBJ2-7	TGTGCCAGTAGCGTAGAACGGGGGGGCCTTTTAAAAACGGGGAACAATGAGCAGTACTTC	CASSVERGGLLKTGNNEQYF
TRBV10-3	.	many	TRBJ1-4	TGTGCCATCAGTGAGTCAGGGGTCTCTAATGAAAAACTGTTTTTT	CAISESGVSNEKLFF
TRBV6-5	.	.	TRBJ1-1	TGTGCCAGCAGTTCAGCTACAGGCACTGAAGCTTTCTTT	CASSSATGTEAFF
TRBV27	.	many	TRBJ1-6	TGTGCCAGCAGTTCCATGGGCCGACAGGCGAGTTATAATTCACCCCTCCACTTT	CASSSMGRQASYNSPLHF
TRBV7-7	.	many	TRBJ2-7	TGTGCCAGCAGCTTAGCGGCAGGGAACGAGCAGTACTTC	CASSLAAGNEQYF
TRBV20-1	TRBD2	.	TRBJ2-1	TGCAGTGCTAGACGGACTAGCGGGGGGCCACCGGGTTATAATGAGCAGTTCTTC	CSARRTSGGPPGYNEQFF
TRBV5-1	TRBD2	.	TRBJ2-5	TGCGCCAGCAGGGCGAACGGGGGAGGGGAGACCCAGCACTTC	CASRANGGGETQHF
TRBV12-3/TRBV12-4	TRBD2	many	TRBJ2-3	TGTGCCAGCAGCCAGCAGGGCGGGGGTAGCACAGATACGCAGTATTTT	CASSQQGGGSTDTQYF
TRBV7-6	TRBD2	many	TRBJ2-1	TGTGCCAGCAGCTCCGATCTCGGACTAGCTGAGGAGCAGTTCTTC	CASSSDLGLAEEQFF
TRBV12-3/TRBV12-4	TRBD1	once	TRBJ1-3	TGTGCCAGCAGCCGGGACAGGGGAGGCAGTTACGGAAACACCATATATTTT	CASSRDRGGSYGNTIYF
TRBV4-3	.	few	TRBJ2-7	TGCGCCAGCAGCCCCCGGGCCGACGGGAGCCCCTACGAGCAGTACTTC	CASSPRADGSPYEQYF
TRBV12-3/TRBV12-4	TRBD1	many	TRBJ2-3	TGTGCCAGCAGTCCACCACAGGGGGGACTCACAGATACGCAGTATTTT	CASSPPQGGLTDTQYF